This TCR beta chain was captured by sequencing in a study of T cells expressing NK-cell markers. Overall study: Investigators obtained TCR beta repertoires from sorted CD3+CD56+NKG2C+, CD3+CD56+NKG2C- and CD3+CD56-NKG2C+ T cells. The authors sequenced eight donors, of whom seven were HCMV-seropositive and one was seronegative. Findings of the study overall: These clonotypes, the leaders elsewhere, also led the CD3+CD56-NKG2C+ fraction in a few donors. Of the CD8+ T cell pool in several donors, roughly 1.0-7.5% was accounted for by dominant NKG2C+ clonotypes.

The CDR3 has 15 residues. Germline values: CDR1 DFQATT, CDR2 SNEGSKA (reference sequence). TCRdb reprocessed the 5' RACE reads and keeps a single row for each CDR3 protein, giving no DNA. In all, the sample yields about 430,000 distinct CDR3 sequences. With regard to this clonotype: Antigen: not known.

This receptor was obtained from a woman in her forties or fifties in good health. The sample consisted of blood T cells: a sorted CD56 or NKG2C T cell subset, CD4+ or CD8+ T cells, or bulk PBMC T cells (not recorded which). J is TRBJ2-1 and V is TRBV20-1; TCRdb picks TRBD2, but there is no DNA to check that call. The CDR3 is CSAAQGLAGGWEQFF.